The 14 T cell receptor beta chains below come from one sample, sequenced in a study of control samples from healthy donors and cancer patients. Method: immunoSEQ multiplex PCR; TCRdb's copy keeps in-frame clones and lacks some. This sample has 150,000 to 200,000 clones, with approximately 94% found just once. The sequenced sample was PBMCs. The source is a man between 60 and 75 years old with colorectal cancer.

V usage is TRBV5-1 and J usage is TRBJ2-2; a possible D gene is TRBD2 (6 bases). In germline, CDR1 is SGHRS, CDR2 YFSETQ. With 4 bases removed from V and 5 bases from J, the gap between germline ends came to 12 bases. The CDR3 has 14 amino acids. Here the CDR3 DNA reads TGCGCCAGCAGCGAGGGACTTTCTACCGGGGAGCTGTTTTTT. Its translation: CASSEGLSTGELFF.

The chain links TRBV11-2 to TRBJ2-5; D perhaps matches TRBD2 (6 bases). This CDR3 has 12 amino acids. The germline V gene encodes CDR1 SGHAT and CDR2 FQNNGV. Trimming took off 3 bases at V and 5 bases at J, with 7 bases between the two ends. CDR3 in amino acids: CASSFGGETQYF. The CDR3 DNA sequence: TGTGCCAGCAGCTTCGGAGGGGAGACCCAGTACTTC.

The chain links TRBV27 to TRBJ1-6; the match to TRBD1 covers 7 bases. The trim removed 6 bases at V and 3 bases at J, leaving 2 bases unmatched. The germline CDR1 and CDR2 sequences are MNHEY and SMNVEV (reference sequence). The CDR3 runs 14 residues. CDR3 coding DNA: TGTGCCAGCAGGACAGGGAACTATAATTCACCCCTCCACTTT. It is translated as CASRTGNYNSPLHF.

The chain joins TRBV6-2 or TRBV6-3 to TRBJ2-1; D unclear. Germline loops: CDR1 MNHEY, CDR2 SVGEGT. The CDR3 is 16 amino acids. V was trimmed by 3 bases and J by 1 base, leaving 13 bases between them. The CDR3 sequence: CASSYNLHLSYNEQFF. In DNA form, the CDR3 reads TGTGCCAGCAGTTATAATCTCCACTTATCCTACAATGAGCAGTTCTTC.

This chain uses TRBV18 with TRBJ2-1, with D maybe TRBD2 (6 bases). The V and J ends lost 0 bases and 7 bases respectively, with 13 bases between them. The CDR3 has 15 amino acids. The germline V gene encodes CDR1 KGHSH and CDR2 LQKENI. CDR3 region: CASSPPEGLGNEQFF. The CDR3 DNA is TGTGCCAGCTCACCACCGGAGGGTTTGGGTAATGAGCAGTTCTTC.

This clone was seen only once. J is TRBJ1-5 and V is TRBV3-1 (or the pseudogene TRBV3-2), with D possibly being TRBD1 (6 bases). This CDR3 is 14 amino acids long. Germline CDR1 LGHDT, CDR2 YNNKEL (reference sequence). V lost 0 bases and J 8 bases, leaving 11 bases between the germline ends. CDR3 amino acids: CASSQEGALEPQHF. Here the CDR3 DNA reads TGTGCCAGCAGCCAAGAGGGGGCTTTGGAGCCCCAGCATTTT.

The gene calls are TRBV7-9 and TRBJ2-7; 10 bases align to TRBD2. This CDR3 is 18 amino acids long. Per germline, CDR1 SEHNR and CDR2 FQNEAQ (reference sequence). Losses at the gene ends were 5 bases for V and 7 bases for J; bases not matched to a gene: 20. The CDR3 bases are TGTGCCAGCAGCAGGTTCTCTAGCGGGGGTACTCAGTTCCTGGAGCAGTACTTC. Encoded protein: CASSRFSSGGTQFLEQYF.

CDR3 sequence: CASSRTWNTEAFF. In DNA, the CDR3 is TGTGCCAGCAGCCGCACTTGGAACACTGAAGCTTTCTTT. The chain employs TRBV12-3 or TRBV12-4 and TRBJ1-1; no reliable D call. V shed 6 bases and J shed 1 base, with 9 bases lying between them. The CDR3 sequence is 13 residues long.

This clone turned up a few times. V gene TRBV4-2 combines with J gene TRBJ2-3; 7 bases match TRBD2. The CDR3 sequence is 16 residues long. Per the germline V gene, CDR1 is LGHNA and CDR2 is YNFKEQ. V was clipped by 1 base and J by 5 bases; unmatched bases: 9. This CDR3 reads CASSQGPGGREDTQYF. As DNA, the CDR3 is TGTGCCAGCAGCCAAGGGCCCGGGGGGAGGGAAGATACGCAGTATTTT.

CDR3 region: CASSELVPGANVLTF. The CDR3 DNA follows: TGTGCCAGCAGTGAACTAGTCCCTGGGGCCAACGTCCTGACTTTC. The J gene is TRBJ2-6, the V gene TRBV2; D is ambiguous. Germline V gene lookup returns CDR1 SNHLY and CDR2 FYNNEI. The ends were cut back, 2 bases at V and 2 bases at J, with 7 bases in the middle. CDR3 size: 15 residues.

Written as DNA, the CDR3 is TGTGCCACCAGTGACCCCCCGGGGGGAGGCAACACCGGGGAGCTGTTTTTT. Translating it yields CATSDPPGGGNTGELFF. The chain combines TRBV24-1 with TRBJ2-2; TRBD2 aligns across 7 bases. This CDR3 is 17 amino acids long. The germline CDR1 and CDR2 sequences are KGHDR and SFDVKD. V shed 4 bases, J shed 2 bases, and the junction held 9 bases outside the gene matches.

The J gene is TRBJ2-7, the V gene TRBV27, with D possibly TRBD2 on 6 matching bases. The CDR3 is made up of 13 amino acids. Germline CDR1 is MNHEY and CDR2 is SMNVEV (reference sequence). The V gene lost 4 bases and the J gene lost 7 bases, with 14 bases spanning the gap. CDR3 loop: CASSWGSRGEQYF. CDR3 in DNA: TGTGCCAGCAGTTGGGGATCACGGGGGGAGCAGTACTTC.

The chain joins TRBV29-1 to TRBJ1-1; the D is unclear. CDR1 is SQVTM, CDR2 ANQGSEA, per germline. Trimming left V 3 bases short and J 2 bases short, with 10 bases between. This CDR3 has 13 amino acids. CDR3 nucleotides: TGCAGCGTTGATCTAGCAGGAAACACTGAAGCTTTCTTT. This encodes CSVDLAGNTEAFF.

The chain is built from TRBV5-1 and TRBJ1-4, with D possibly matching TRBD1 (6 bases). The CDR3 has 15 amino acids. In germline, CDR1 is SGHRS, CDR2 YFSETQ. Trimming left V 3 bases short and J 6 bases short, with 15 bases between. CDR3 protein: CASSWGQGRDEKLFF. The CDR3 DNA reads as TGCGCCAGCAGCTGGGGCCAGGGGCGGGATGAAAAACTGTTTTTT.